Listed here are 11 T cell receptor beta chains from one sample, sequenced in a study of glioma-infiltrating T cells. TCR alpha and beta CDR3 regions were amplified from RNA using iRepertoire nested multiplex PCR. TCRdb processed the multiplex PCR reads anew with MiXCR; each CDR3 protein has one entry. The data contain approximately 100,000 distinct CDR3 sequences, less than 30% of them singletons. The specimen was glioma tissue, nonneoplastic brain tissue, or PBMCs (not recorded which). The receptors come from a human donor with low-grade glioma or glioblastoma, undergoing nonglioma brain surgery, or in good health (not recorded which).

The gene calls are TRBV3-1 and TRBJ2-1; D is undetermined. The germline CDR1 and CDR2 sequences are LGHDT and YNNKEL (reference sequence). The CDR3 extends over 12 amino acids. Trimming shortened V by 3 bases and J by 4 bases, and 4 bases separated the two germline ends. The CDR3 DNA reads as TGTGCCAGCAGCCAGCGGTACAATGAGCAGTTCTTC. Its protein product is CASSQRYNEQFF.

The sample holds many counts of this clonotype. This chain connects TRBV6-1 to TRBJ1-1; unclear D gene. Germline V CDR1 and CDR2: MNHNS, SASEGT. V was shortened by 7 bases and J by 0 bases, with 15 bases between the two germline ends. The CDR3 is 15 amino acids. Here the CDR3 DNA reads TGTGCCAGCAAAATTTCCCCCCGTATGAACACTGAAGCTTTCTTT. Its translation: CASKISPRMNTEAFF.

This clonotype was observed at least ten times. The V and J genes are TRBV6-1 and TRBJ2-7; tentatively, D is TRBD2 (5 bases). V was cut by 7 bases and J by 0 bases, with 10 bases left in between. The germline V gene encodes CDR1 MNHNS and CDR2 SASEGT. This CDR3 region has 13 residues. CDR3 DNA sequence: TGTGCCAGCAACGACTATCCCTCCTACGAGCAGTACTTC. Translation gives CASNDYPSYEQYF.

This clonotype was counted between two and nine times. The V call is TRBV4-3, the J call TRBJ2-3; TRBD2 matches at 7 bases. Germline CDR1 and CDR2: LGHNA and YSLEER. V lost 5 bases and J lost 2; bases outside the gene matches: 13. The CDR3 is 17 residues long. CDR3 sequence reads: CASSAGTGTTFTDTQYF. Here the CDR3 DNA reads TGCGCCAGCAGCGCCGGGACGGGGACTACCTTCACAGATACGCAGTATTTT.

V gene TRBV19 combines with J gene TRBJ1-2; D might be TRBD1 (5 bases). The V and J ends lost 3 bases and 8 bases respectively, with 19 bases between them. The CDR3 totals 15 residues. Germline V CDR1 and CDR2: LNHDA, SQIVND (reference sequence). In nucleotides, the CDR3 is TGTGCCAGTAGTATCTTGATTGGAGGGGATGGCGGCTACACCTTC. This encodes CASSILIGGDGGYTF.

This chain links TRBV27 with TRBJ2-2, with D perhaps matching TRBD1 (6 bases). The V end was cut by 3 bases, the J end by 6 bases, with 14 bases between. This CDR3 comprises 15 residues. The germline V gene encodes CDR1 MNHEY and CDR2 SMNVEV (reference sequence). In DNA form, the CDR3 reads TGTGCCAGCAGTTTCACCGAGGGGGTGCCCGGGGAGCTGTTTTTT. Translation: CASSFTEGVPGELFF.

On this clonotype: A much larger clone lies one base from this, so it may be a read error. This chain connects TRBV6-6 to TRBJ2-6; TRBD1 aligns across 9 bases. Germline values: CDR1 MNHNY, CDR2 SVGAGI (reference sequence). This CDR3 has 16 residues. V dropped 8 bases and J dropped 4; count of bases not matched to a gene: 9. CDR3 nucleotides: TGTGCCAGCTTGGAGACAGGGGGGCTCGGGGCCAACGTCCTGACTTTC. Translating it yields CASLETGGLGANVLTF.

There are many counts of this clonotype. The rearrangement joins TRBV5-1 to TRBJ1-1; 7 nucleotides match TRBD1. After removal of 3 bases from V and 2 bases from J, the junction contained 4 bases not matched to a gene. Germline-derived CDR1 and CDR2 are SGHRS and YFSETQ. The CDR3 runs to 14 residues. In DNA, the CDR3 is TGCGCCAGCAGCTCGGGACAGATTAACACTGAAGCTTTCTTT. Translated, it gives CASSSGQINTEAFF.

This clonotype has more than one count but fewer than ten. Here the CDR3 reads CASSTQGNSPLHF. As DNA, the CDR3 is TGTGCCAGCTCGACCCAGGGGAATTCACCCCTCCACTTT. The V gene is TRBV18, the J gene TRBJ1-6; a weak D match, TRBD1 (6 bases). With 6 bases removed from V and 7 bases from J, the gap between germline ends came to 10 bases. This CDR3 is built from 13 residues. The germline CDR1 and CDR2 sequences are KGHSH and LQKENI.

This clonotype was observed many times. The V call is TRBV2, the J call TRBJ1-2; D gene uncertain. Looked up from germline, CDR1 is SNHLY and CDR2 is FYNNEI. The CDR3 contains 12 residues. Here the CDR3 DNA reads TGTGTCCGCGGTGAGGGTGACTATGGCTACACCTTC. Amino acids: CVRGEGDYGYTF.

V usage is TRBV19 and J usage is TRBJ2-1; unclear D gene. Germline CDR1 is LNHDA and CDR2 is SQIVND (reference sequence). This CDR3 is 16 amino acids long. V was shortened by 7 bases and J by 0 bases, with 16 bases between the two germline ends. The CDR3 sequence: CASTLAQESSYNEQFF. The CDR3 bases are TGTGCCAGTACGCTCGCGCAGGAGAGCTCCTACAATGAGCAGTTCTTC. Variable domain in full (rest from reference TRBV19 and TRBJ2-1): DGGITQSPKYLFRKEGQNVTLSCEQNLNHDAMYWYRQDPGQGLRLIYYSQIVNDFQKGDIAEGYSVSREKKESFPLTVTSAQKNPTAFYLCASTLAQESSYNEQFFGPGTRLTVL.